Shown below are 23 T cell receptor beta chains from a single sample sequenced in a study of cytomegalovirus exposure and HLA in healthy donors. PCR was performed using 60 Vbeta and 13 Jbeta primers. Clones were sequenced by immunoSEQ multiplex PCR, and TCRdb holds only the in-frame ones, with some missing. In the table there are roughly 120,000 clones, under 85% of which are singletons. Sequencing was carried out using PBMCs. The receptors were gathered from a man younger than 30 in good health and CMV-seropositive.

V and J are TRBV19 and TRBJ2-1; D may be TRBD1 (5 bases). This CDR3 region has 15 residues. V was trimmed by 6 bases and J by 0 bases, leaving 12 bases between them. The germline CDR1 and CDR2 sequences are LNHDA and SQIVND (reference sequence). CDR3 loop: CASSDYRSSYNEQFF. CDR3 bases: TGTGCCAGTAGCGATTACAGGAGCTCCTACAATGAGCAGTTCTTC.

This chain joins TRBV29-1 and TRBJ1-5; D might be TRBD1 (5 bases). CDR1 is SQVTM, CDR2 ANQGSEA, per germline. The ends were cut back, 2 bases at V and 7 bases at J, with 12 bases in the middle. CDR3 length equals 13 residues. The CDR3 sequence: CSVELGRDQPQHF. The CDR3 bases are TGCAGCGTTGAACTGGGGCGCGACCAGCCCCAGCATTTT.

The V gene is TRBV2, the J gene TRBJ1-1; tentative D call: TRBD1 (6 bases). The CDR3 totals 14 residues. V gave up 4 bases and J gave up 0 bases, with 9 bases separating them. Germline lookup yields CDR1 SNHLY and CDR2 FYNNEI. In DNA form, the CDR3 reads TGTGCCAGCAGTGTGGACAGCGTGAACACTGAAGCTTTCTTT. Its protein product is CASSVDSVNTEAFF.

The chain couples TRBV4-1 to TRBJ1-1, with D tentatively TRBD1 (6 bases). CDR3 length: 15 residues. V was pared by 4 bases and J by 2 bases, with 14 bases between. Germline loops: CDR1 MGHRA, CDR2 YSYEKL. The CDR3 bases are TGCGCCAGCAGCCCCGCCGACAGGCTAAACACTGAAGCTTTCTTT. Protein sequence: CASSPADRLNTEAFF.

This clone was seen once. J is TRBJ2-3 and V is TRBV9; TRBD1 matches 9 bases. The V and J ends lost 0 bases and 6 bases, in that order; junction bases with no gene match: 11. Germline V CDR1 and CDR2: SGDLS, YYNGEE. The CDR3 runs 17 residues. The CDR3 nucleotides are TGTGCCAGCAGCGTAGGAGGCACAGGGGGCCTCCTGGATACGCAGTATTTT. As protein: CASSVGGTGGLLDTQYF.

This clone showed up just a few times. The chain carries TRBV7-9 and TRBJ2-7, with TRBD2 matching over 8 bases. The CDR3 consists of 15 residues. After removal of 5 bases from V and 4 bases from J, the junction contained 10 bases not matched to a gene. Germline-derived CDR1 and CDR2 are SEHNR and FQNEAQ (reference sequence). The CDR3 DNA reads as TGTGCCAGCAGCCTAAGCGGGAGCCCGGGGTACGAGCAGTACTTC. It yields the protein CASSLSGSPGYEQYF.

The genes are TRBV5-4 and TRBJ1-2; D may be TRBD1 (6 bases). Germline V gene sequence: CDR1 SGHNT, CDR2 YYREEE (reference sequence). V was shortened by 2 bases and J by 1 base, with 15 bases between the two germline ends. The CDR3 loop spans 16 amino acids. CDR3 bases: TGTGCCAGCAGCTTTATGGAACTACAGGGTAACTATGGCTACACCTTC. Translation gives CASSFMELQGNYGYTF.

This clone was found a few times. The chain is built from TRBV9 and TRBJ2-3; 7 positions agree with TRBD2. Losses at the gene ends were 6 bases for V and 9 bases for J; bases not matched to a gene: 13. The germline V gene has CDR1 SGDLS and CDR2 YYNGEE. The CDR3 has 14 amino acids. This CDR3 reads CASTLGGDKATQYF. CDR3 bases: TGTGCCAGCACCCTGGGGGGGGATAAGGCAACGCAGTATTTT.

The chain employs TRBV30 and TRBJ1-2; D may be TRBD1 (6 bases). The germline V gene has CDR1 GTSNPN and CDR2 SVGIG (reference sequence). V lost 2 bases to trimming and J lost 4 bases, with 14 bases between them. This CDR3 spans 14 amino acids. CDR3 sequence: CAWSLDRTAYGYTF. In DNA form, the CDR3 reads TGTGCCTGGAGTCTGGACCGGACAGCCTATGGCTACACCTTC.

The CDR3 protein is CASEGQFYNEQFF. The CDR3 DNA is TGTGCCAGCGAGGGACAGTTCTACAATGAGCAGTTCTTC. The chain is built from TRBV28 and TRBJ2-1, with TRBD1 identical over 7 bases. V lost 8 bases, J lost 3 bases, and 4 bases stayed unmatched. Germline CDR1 reads MDHEN; CDR2 reads SYDVKM. There are 13 residues in the CDR3.

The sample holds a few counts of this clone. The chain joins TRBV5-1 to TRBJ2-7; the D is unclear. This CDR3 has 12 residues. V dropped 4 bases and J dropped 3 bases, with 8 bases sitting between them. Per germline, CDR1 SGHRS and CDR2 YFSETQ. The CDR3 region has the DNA TGCGCCAGCAGCGGTGAACTCTACGAGCAGTACTTC. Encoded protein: CASSGELYEQYF.

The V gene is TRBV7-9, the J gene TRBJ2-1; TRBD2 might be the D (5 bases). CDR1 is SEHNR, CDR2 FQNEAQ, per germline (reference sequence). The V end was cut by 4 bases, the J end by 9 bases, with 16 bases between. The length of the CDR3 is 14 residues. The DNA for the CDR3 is TGTGCCAGCAGCTCGGACTGGACCATTATTGAGCAGTTCTTC. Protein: CASSSDWTIIEQFF.

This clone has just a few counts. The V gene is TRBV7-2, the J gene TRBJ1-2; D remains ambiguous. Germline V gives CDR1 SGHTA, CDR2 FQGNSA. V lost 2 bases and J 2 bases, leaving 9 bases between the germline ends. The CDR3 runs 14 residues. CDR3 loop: CASSLYAGNYGYTF. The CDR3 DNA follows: TGTGCCAGCAGCTTATACGCGGGGAACTATGGCTACACCTTC.

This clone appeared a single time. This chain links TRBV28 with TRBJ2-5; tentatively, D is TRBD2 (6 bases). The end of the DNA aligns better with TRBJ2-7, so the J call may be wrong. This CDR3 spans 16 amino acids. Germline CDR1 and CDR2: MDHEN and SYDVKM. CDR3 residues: CASSFGFGSRGYEQYF. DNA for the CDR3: TGTGCCAGCAGTTTCGGTTTCGGATCACGGGGGTACGAGCAGTACTTC.

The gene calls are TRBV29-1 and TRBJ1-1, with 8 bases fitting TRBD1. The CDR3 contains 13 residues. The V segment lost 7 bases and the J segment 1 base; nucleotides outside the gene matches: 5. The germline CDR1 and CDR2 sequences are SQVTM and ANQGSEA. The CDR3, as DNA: TGCAGCGCAACCGGGACAGGGAACACTGAAGCTTTCTTT. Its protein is CSATGTGNTEAFF.

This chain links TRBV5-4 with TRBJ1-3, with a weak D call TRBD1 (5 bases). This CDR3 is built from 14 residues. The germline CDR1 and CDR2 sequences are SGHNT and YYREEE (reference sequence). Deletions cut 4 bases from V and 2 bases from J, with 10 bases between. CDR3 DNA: TGTGCCAGCAGCGGCACAGGTACTGGAAACACCATATATTTT. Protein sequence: CASSGTGTGNTIYF. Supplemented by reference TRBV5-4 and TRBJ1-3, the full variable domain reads ETGVTQSPTHLIKTRGQQVTLRCSSQSGHNTVSWYQQALGQGPQFIFQYYREEENGRGNFPPRFSGLQFPNYSSELNVNALELDDSALYLCASSGTGTGNTIYFGEGSWLTVV.

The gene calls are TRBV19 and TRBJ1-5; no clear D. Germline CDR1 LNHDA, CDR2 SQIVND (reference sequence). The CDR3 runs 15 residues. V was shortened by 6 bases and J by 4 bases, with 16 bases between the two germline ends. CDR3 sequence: CASRSQVAGNQPQHF. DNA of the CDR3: TGTGCCAGTAGGTCGCAGGTGGCGGGTAATCAGCCCCAGCATTTT.

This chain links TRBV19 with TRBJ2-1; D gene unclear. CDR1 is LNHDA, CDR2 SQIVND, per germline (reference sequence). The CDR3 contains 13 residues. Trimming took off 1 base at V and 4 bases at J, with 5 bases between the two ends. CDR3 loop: CASSIGPYNEQFF. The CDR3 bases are TGTGCCAGTAGTATAGGTCCATACAATGAGCAGTTCTTC.

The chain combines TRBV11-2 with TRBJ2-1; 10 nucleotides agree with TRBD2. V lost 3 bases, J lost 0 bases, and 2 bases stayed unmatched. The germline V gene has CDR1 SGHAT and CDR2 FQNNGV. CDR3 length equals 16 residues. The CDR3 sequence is CASSLLAGVSYNEQFF. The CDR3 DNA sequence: TGTGCCAGCAGCTTGCTAGCGGGAGTCTCCTACAATGAGCAGTTCTTC.

CDR3 bases: TGTGCCAGCAGTCCCCTTAAATACGAGCAGTACTTC. Its protein is CASSPLKYEQYF. V usage is TRBV2 and J usage is TRBJ2-7; D uncertain. The CDR3 spans 12 residues. The V end lost 5 bases, the J end lost 4 bases, and 9 bases lay between the germline ends. CDR1 and CDR2 (germline): SNHLY, FYNNEI.

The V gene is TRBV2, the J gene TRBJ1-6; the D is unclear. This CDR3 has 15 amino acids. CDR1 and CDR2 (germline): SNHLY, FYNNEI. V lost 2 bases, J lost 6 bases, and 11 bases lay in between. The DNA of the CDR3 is TGTGCCAGCAGTGAATATTCACCCGGTAATTCACCCCTCCACTTT. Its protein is CASSEYSPGNSPLHF.

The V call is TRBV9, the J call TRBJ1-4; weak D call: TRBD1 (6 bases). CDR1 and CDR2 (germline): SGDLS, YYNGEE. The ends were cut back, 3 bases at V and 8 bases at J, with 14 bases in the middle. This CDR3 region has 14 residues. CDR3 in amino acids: CASSASGAQEKLFF. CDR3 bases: TGTGCCAGCAGCGCCTCAGGGGCCCAGGAAAAACTGTTTTTT.

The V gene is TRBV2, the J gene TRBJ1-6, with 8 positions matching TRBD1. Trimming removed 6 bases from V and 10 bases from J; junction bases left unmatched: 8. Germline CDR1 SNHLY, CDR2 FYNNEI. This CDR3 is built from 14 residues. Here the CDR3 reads CASRVQGVGSPLHF. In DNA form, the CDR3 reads TGTGCCAGCAGGGTACAGGGGGTAGGCTCACCCCTCCACTTT. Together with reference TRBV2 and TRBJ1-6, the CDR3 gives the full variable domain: EPEVTQTPSHQVTQMGQEVILRCVPISNHLYFYWYRQILGQKVEFLVSFYNNEISEKSEIFDDQFSVERPDGSNFTLKIRSTKLEDSAMYFCASRVQGVGSPLHFGNGTRLTVT.